A selection of T cell receptor beta chains follows, all from one sample in a study of cytomegalovirus exposure and HLA in healthy donors. Measured with immunoSEQ multiplex PCR; TCRdb has only the in-frame clones, and not every one. Among 120,000 to 150,000 clones listed, over 75% were seen once. The sample taken for sequencing was PBMCs. The receptors originated from a woman aged 40 to 55 in good health and CMV-seronegative. Each CDR3 is given with its conserved first and last residue. D genes are given only for firm matches.

- 14 TRBJ2-1 TRBV10-1 CASSGLLTYNEQFF TGCGCCAGCAGTGGACTCCTAACCTACAATGAGCAGTTCTTC
- 15 TRBJ2-3 TRBV27 CASRGRRHSTDTQYF TGTGCCAGCAGGGGTAGGCGGCATAGCACAGATACGCAGTATTTT
- 18 TRBJ2-5 TRBV5-1 CASSSPGDFILRGETQYF TGCGCCAGCAGCTCCCCGGGGGACTTCATCCTCCGGGGGGAGACCCAGTACTTC
TRBD1 13 TRBJ1-1 TRBV6-5 CASTRQGRTEAFF TGTGCCAGCACCAGACAGGGACGGACTGAAGCTTTCTTT
- 13 TRBJ1-2 TRBV5-1 CASSLEQNYGYTF TGCGCCAGCAGCTTGGAACAGAACTATGGCTACACCTTC
TRBD1 19 TRBJ2-3 TRBV11-3 CASSLESPLWDSSTDTQYF TGTGCCAGCAGCTTAGAATCTCCCCTGTGGGACAGTAGCACAGATACGCAGTATTTT
TRBD2 14 TRBJ2-3 TRBV7-9 CASSFSGGPDTQYF TGTGCCAGCAGCTTCTCGGGAGGCCCAGATACGCAGTATTTT
- 14 TRBJ2-5 TRBV5-1 CASSPPGAEETQYF TGCGCCAGCAGCCCCCCGGGAGCCGAAGAGACCCAGTACTTC
- 13 TRBJ2-2 TRBV7-9 CSSSSQGTGELFF TGTTCCAGCAGCTCGCAGGGTACCGGGGAGCTGTTTTTT
- 15 TRBJ1-1 TRBV7-2 CASSLVALPNTEAFF TGTGCCAGCAGCTTAGTCGCACTCCCGAACACTGAAGCTTTCTTT
- 13 TRBJ1-2 TRBV7-2 CASSSLGFGGYTF TGTGCCAGCAGCTCACTAGGATTTGGTGGCTACACCTTC
TRBD2 16 TRBJ2-1 TRBV4-2 CASSQEVASGVPWLFF TGTGCCAGCAGCCAAGAGGTGGCTAGCGGAGTTCCGTGGTTGTTCTTC
- 15 TRBJ1-2 TRBV19 CASSIGAQGNYGYTF TGTGCCAGTAGTATTGGGGCCCAGGGGAACTATGGCTACACCTTC
- 13 TRBJ1-2 TRBV4-3 CASSQEAGYGYTF TGCGCCAGCAGCCAAGAGGCAGGATATGGCTACACCTTC
TRBD1 14 TRBJ1-2 TRBV5-1 CASSQDRGNYGYTF TGCGCCAGCAGCCAGGACAGGGGTAACTATGGCTACACCTTC
- 14 TRBJ1-4 TRBV10-3 CATGGGLQNEKLFF TGTGCCACGGGGGGGGGACTGCAGAATGAAAAACTGTTTTTT
- 15 TRBJ2-3 TRBV5-6 CASSLVSSGTDTQYF TGTGCCAGCAGCTTGGTGTCTAGCGGCACAGATACGCAGTATTTT
- 15 TRBJ2-7 TRBV30 CAWSAPGGRESEQYF TGTGCCTGGAGTGCCCCGGGTGGGAGAGAGAGCGAGCAGTACTTC
- 17 TRBJ2-1 TRBV4-3 CASSQDPSHLPYNEQFF TGCGCCAGCAGCCAAGACCCTAGTCACCTACCCTACAATGAGCAGTTCTTC
TRBD2 15 TRBJ2-7 TRBV4-2 CASSQGLAGRYEQYF TGTGCCAGCAGCCAGGGACTAGCGGGACGCTACGAGCAGTACTTC
- 15 TRBJ2-7 TRBV7-2 CASSLGGPGAGEQYF TGTGCCAGCAGCTTAGGTGGTCCAGGGGCGGGCGAGCAGTACTTC
- 14 TRBJ2-2 TRBV2 CASSRAPRAGKLFF TGTGCCAGTTCCCGGGCCCCGAGGGCCGGGAAGCTGTTTTTT
TRBD2 15 TRBJ2-7 TRBV5-4 CASSPWTSGAYEQYF TGTGCCAGCAGCCCTTGGACTAGCGGGGCCTACGAGCAGTACTTC
TRBD2 14 TRBJ2-3 TRBV7-9 CSSSPTSATDTQYF TGTTCCAGCAGCCCCACTAGCGCAACAGATACGCAGTATTTT
- 12 TRBJ2-1 TRBV7-9 CASSRRIGEQFF TGTGCCAGCAGCCGCCGTATCGGTGAGCAGTTCTTC
TRBD2 16 TRBJ2-2 TRBV7-9 CASSFLGSGRVGELFF TGTGCCAGCAGCTTTCTAGGTAGCGGGAGAGTCGGGGAGCTGTTTTTT
TRBD1 14 TRBJ1-5 TRBV11-1 CASTLTGVDQPQHF TGTGCCAGTACTCTGACAGGGGTGGATCAGCCCCAGCATTTT
- 12 TRBJ2-1 TRBV5-1 CASSLTANEQFF TGCGCCAGCAGCTTGACAGCCAATGAGCAGTTCTTC
TRBD1 18 TRBJ2-1 TRBV7-9 CASSLSFGTGGSYNEQFF TGTGCCAGCAGCTTATCTTTCGGGACAGGGGGCTCCTACAATGAGCAGTTCTTC
- 14 TRBJ1-4 TRBV27 CASSLVGTTEKLFF TGTGCCAGCAGTTTAGTCGGGACAACGGAAAAACTGTTTTTT
- 18 TRBJ2-6 TRBV28 CACTSAGQFISGANVLTF TGTGCCTGCACCTCTGCGGGACAGTTTATCTCTGGGGCCAACGTCCTGACTTTC
TRBD1 16 TRBJ2-3 TRBV7-3 CASSFPGQLLVDTQYF TGTGCCAGCAGCTTTCCGGGACAGCTTTTAGTAGATACGCAGTATTTT
TRBD2 18 TRBJ2-5 TRBV9 CASSVALAGGPSSETQYF TGTGCCAGCAGCGTAGCTCTCGCGGGAGGGCCAAGTAGTGAGACCCAGTACTTC
- 17 TRBJ2-3 TRBV5-6 CASGPRTDDTSTDTQYF TGTGCCAGCGGCCCGCGGACAGATGATACTAGCACAGATACGCAGTATTTT
- 15 TRBJ2-7 TRBV6-5 CASSYNRQAAYEQYF TGTGCCAGCAGTTATAACAGACAGGCCGCCTACGAGCAGTACTTC
TRBD2 13 TRBJ2-7 TRBV7-9 CASSPRGDYEQYF TGTGCCAGCAGCCCTCGGGGGGACTACGAGCAGTACTTC